This T cell receptor beta chain was found in a study of cytomegalovirus exposure and HLA in healthy donors. Study-level results: The authors later linked a missense DCLRE1C variant to TCR beta V- and J-gene trimming. Later, TCR association rates were found to vary by HLA locus, highest for DRB1 and lowest for HLA-C.

Vbeta (60) and Jbeta (13) primers were used in the PCR. Assay: immunoSEQ multiplex PCR; the TCRdb copy retains only in-frame clones and omits some. The table shows about 170,000 clones, with roughly 85% occurring only once. This CDR3 has 17 residues. V dropped 2 bases and J dropped 0; count of bases not matched to a gene: 8. Looked up from germline, CDR1 is SEHNR and CDR2 is FQNEAQ (reference sequence). As regards this clone: Its antigen is not known.

This rearrangement joins TRBV7-9 to TRBJ1-1; 8 bases are a match to TRBD1. The sample consisted of PBMCs. The clonotype comes from a boy aged 2 to 10 in good health and CMV-seronegative. The CDR3 sequence is CASSLQVGRGLNTEAFF. The CDR3 DNA sequence: TGTGCCAGCAGCTTACAGGTCGGCAGGGGGCTGAACACTGAAGCTTTCTTT. Combining the CDR3 with reference TRBV7-9 and TRBJ1-1 gives the whole variable domain DTGVSQNPRHKITKRGQNVTFRCDPISEHNRLYWYRQTLGQGPEFLTYFQNEAQLEKSRLLSDRFSAERPKGSFSTLEIQRTEQGDSAMYLCASSLQVGRGLNTEAFFGQGTRLTVV.